The sequence of this T cell receptor beta chain was determined in a study of T cell changes during pregnancy in multiple sclerosis. Data came from immunoSEQ multiplex PCR; TCRdb stores just in-frame clones and leaves some out. Among some 21,000 clones listed, 70% to 90% were seen once. V lost 4 bases, J lost 0 bases, and 8 bases lay in between. The CDR3 is made up of 14 amino acids. The germline CDR1 and CDR2 sequences are MDHEN and SYDVKM. This receptor was obtained from a female donor in good health, enrolled as a control in a pregnancy study. The chain uses TRBV28 and TRBJ2-3; no definite D call. The source was CD8+ T cells from peripheral blood mononuclear cells, collected in the second trimester of pregnancy. The CDR3 coding sequence is TGTGCCAGCAGTTCCCCGGGTAGCACAGATACGCAGTATTTT. This encodes CASSSPGSTDTQYF.